This T cell receptor (beta chain) was retrieved from a study of cytomegalovirus exposure and HLA in healthy donors. Findings of the study overall: On later analysis, the bulk of CMV-associated TCR beta chains appeared to be HLA-restricted. Overall, approximately 150 TCR beta chains were annotated as cytomegalovirus-associated.

The PCR was carried out with 60 Vbeta primers and 13 Jbeta primers. Produced via immunoSEQ multiplex PCR; TCRdb's table is partial and in-frame only. The profile shows fewer than 200,000 clones, approximately 77% of them singletons. V lost 3 bases and J 6 bases, leaving 9 bases between the germline ends. This CDR3 comprises 12 residues. The germline V gene encodes CDR1 WNHNN and CDR2 SYGVQD (reference sequence). For this clone: As yet, its antigen is unknown.

The TCR sequence derives from a male donor in good health and CMV-seropositive. Sequenced: PBMCs. The V and J genes are TRBV10-1 and TRBJ2-7; D is ambiguous. The CDR3 region is CASSDGGSEQYF. The CDR3 nucleotides are TGCGCCAGCAGTGACGGTGGTTCCGAGCAGTACTTC.